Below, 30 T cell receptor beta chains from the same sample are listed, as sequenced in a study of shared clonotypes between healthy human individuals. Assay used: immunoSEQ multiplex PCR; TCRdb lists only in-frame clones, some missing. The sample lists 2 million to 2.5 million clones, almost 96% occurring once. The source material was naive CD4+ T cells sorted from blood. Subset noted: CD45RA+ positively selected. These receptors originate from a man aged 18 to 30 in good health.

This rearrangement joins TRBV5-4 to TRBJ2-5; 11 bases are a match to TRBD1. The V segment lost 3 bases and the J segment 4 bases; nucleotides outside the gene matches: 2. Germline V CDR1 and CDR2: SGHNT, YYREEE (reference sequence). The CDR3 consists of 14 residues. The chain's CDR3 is CASSWDRGGETQYF. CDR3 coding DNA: TGTGCCAGCAGCTGGGACAGGGGGGGAGAGACCCAGTACTTC.

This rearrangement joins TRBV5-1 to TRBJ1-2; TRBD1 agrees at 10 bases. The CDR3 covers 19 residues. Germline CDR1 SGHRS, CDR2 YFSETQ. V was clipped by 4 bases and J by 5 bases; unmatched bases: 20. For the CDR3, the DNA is TGCGCCAGCAGCCTTAAAGGAAATATGGGACAGGGGCCCCCTTATGGCTACACCTTC. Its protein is CASSLKGNMGQGPPYGYTF.

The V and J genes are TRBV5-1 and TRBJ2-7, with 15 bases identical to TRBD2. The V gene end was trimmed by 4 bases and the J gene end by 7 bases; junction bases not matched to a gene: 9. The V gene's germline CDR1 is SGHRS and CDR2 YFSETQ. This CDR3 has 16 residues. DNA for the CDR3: TGCGCCAGCAGCCCCCTGGGACTAGCGGGAGGTGGTGAGCAGTACTTC. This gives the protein CASSPLGLAGGGEQYF.

CDR3 residues: CASSLEAHSPLHF. The CDR3 DNA reads as TGTGCCAGCAGCTTAGAAGCCCATTCACCCCTCCACTTT. This chain uses TRBV7-3 with TRBJ1-6; D gene unclear. V was shortened by 2 bases and J by 8 bases, with 7 bases between the two germline ends. The CDR3 is 13 residues long. Germline V gene sequence: CDR1 SGHTA, CDR2 FQGTGA.

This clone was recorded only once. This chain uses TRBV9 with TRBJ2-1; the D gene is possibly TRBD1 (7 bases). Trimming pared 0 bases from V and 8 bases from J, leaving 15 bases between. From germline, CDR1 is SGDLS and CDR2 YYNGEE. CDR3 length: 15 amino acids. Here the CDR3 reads CASSVAEGAVDEQFF. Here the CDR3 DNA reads TGTGCCAGCAGCGTAGCGGAGGGGGCGGTTGATGAGCAGTTCTTC.

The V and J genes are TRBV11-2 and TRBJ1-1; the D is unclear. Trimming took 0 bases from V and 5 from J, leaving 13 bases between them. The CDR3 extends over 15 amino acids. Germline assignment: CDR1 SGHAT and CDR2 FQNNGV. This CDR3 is CASSLDGLASTEAFF. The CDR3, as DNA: TGTGCCAGCAGCTTAGATGGATTGGCTTCGACTGAAGCTTTCTTT.

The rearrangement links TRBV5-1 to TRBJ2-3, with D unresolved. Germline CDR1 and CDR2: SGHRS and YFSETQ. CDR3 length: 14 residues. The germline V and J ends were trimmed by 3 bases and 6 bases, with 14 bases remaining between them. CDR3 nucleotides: TGCGCCAGCAGCTCTGGGCCGCCCCCGGATACGCAGTATTTT. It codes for CASSSGPPPDTQYF. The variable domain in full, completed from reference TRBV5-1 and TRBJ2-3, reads KAGVTQTPRYLIKTRGQQVTLSCSPISGHRSVSWYQQTPGQGLQFLFEYFSETQRNKGNFPGRFSGRQFSNSRSEMNVSTLELGDSALYLCASSSGPPPDTQYFGPGTRLTVL.

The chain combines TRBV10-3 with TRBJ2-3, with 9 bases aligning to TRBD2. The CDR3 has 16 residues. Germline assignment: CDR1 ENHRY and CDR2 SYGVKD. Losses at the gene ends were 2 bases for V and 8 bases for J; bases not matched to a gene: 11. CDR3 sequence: CAISEGGQSSGATQYF. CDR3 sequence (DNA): TGTGCCATCAGTGAGGGGGGACAGTCTAGCGGGGCTACGCAGTATTTT.

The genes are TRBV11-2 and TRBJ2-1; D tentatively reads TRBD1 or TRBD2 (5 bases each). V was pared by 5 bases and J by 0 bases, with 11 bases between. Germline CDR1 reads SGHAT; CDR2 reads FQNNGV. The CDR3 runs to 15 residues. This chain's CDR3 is CASSRGVTSYNEQFF. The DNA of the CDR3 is TGTGCCAGCAGCAGGGGAGTCACCTCCTACAATGAGCAGTTCTTC.

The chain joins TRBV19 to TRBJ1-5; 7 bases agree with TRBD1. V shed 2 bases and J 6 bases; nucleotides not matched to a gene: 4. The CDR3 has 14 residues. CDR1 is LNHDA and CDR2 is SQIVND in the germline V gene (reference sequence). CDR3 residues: CASSITGVAQPQHF. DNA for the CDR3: TGTGCCAGTAGTATAACAGGGGTGGCTCAGCCCCAGCATTTT.

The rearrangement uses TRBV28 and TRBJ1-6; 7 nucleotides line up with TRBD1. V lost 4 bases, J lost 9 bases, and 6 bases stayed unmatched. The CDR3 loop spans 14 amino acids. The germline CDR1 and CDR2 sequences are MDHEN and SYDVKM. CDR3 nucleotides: TGTGCCAGCAGTTCAAGGGGGCAGGGTTCACCCCTCCACTTT. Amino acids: CASSSRGQGSPLHF.

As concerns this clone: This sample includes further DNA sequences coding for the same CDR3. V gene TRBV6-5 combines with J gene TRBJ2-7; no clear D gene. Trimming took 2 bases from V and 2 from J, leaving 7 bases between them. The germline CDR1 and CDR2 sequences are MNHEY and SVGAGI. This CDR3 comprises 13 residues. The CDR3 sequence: CASSYAGTYEQYF. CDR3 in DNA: TGTGCCAGCAGTTACGCCGGAACCTACGAGCAGTACTTC.

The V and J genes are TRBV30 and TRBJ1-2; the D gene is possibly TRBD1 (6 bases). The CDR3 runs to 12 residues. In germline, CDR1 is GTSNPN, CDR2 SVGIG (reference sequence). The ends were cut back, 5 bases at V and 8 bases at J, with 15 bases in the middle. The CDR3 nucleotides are TGTGCCTGGTTGGGGGCCGACTTAGGCTACACCTTC. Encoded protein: CAWLGADLGYTF.

In DNA, the CDR3 is TGTGCCAGCAGCGAGCCCGCGGGACGTCGAGGAGAGACCCAGTACTTC. This gives the protein CASSEPAGRRGETQYF. The chain combines TRBV9 with TRBJ2-5; D may be TRBD2 (6 bases). Between the trimmed V and J ends, which lost 3 bases and 4 bases, there was a span of 19 bases. Per the germline V gene, CDR1 is SGDLS and CDR2 is YYNGEE. The CDR3 is made up of 16 amino acids. The entire variable domain, with the rest obtained from reference TRBV9 and TRBJ2-5, is as follows: DSGVTQTPKHLITATGQRVTLRCSPRSGDLSVYWYQQSLDQGLQFLIQYYNGEERAKGNILERFSAQQFPDLHSELNLSSLELGDSALYFCASSEPAGRRGETQYFGPGTRLLVL.

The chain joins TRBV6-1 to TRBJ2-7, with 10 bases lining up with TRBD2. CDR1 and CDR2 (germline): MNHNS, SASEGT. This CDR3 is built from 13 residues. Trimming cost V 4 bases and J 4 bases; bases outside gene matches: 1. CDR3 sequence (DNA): TGTGCCAGCAGTGGGACTAGCGGATACGAGCAGTACTTC. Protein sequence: CASSGTSGYEQYF.

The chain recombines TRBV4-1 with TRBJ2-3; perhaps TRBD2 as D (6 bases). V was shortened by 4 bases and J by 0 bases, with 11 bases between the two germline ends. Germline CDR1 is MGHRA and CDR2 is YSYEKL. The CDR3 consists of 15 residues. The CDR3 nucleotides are TGCGCCAGCAGCCCCTGGGGGGTAAGCACAGATACGCAGTATTTT. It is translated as CASSPWGVSTDTQYF.

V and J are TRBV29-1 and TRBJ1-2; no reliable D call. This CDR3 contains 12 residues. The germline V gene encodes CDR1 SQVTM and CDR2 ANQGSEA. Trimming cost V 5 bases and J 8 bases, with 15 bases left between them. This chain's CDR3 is CSVPQSLGGYTF. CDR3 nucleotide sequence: TGCAGCGTTCCTCAGTCATTGGGAGGCTACACCTTC.

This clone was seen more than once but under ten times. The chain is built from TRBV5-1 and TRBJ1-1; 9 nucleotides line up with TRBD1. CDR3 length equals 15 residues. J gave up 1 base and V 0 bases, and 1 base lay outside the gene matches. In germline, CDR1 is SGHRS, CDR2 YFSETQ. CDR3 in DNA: TGCGCCAGCAGCTTGGGGACAGGGGAGAACACTGAAGCTTTCTTT. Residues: CASSLGTGENTEAFF.

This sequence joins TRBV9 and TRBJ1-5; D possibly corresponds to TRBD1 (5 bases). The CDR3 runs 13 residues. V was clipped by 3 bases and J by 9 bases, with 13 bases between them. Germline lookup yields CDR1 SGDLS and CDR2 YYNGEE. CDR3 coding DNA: TGTGCCAGCAGCGAGGCGGGGGAGGCGCCCCAGCATTTT. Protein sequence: CASSEAGEAPQHF.

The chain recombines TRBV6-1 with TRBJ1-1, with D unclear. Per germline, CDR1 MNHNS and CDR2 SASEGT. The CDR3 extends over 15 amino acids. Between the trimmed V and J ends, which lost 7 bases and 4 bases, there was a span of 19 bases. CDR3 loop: CASTAGTLGSTEAFF. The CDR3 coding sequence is TGTGCCAGCACCGCCGGCACATTGGGGTCCACTGAAGCTTTCTTT.

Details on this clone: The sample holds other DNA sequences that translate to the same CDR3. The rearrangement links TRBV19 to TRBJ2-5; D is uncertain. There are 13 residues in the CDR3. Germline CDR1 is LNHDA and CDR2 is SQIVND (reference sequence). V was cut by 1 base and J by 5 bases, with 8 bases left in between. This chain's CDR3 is CASSIGPSETQYF. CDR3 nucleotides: TGTGCCAGTAGTATAGGGCCCTCGGAGACCCAGTACTTC.

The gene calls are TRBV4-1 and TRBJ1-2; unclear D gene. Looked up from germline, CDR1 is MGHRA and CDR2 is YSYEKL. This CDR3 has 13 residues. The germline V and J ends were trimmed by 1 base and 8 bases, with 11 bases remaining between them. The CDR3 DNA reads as TGCGCCAGCAGCCAAGTCGAGGGATTGGGCTACACCTTC. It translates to CASSQVEGLGYTF.

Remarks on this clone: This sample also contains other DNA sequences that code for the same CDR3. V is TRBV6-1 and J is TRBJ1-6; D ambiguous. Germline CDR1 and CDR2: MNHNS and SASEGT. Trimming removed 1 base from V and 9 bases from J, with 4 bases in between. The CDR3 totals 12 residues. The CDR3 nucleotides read TGTGCCAGCAGTGAAGTTAGTTCACCCCTCCACTTT. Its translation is CASSEVSSPLHF.

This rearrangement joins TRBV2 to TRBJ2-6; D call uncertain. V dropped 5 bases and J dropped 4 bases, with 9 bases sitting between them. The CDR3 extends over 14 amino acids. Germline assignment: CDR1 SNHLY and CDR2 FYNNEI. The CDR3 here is CASSLIRGANVLTF. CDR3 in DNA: TGTGCCAGCAGTCTTATAAGGGGGGCCAACGTCCTGACTTTC.

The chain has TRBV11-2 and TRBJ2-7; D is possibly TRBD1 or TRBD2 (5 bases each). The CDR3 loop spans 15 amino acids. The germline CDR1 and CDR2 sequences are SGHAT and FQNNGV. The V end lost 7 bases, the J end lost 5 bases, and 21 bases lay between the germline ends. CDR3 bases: TGTGCCAGCACCACCCGGGACCCAAAGCGCCACGAGCAGTACTTC. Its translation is CASTTRDPKRHEQYF. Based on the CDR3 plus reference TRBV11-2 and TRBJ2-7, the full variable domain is EAGVAQSPRYKIIEKRQSVAFWCNPISGHATLYWYQQILGQGPKLLIQFQNNGVVDDSQLPKDRFSAERLKGVDSTLKIQPAKLEDSAVYLCASTTRDPKRHEQYFGPGTRLTVT.

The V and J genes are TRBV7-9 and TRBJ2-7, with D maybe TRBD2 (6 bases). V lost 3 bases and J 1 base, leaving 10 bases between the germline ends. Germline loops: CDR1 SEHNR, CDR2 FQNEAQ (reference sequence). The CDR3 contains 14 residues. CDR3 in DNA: TGTGCCAGCAGCTTCGAAGGGAGGTCCTACGAGCAGTACTTC. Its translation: CASSFEGRSYEQYF. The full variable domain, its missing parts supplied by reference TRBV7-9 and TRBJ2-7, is DTGVSQNPRHKITKRGQNVTFRCDPISEHNRLYWYRQTLGQGPEFLTYFQNEAQLEKSRLLSDRFSAERPKGSFSTLEIQRTEQGDSAMYLCASSFEGRSYEQYFGPGTRLTVT.

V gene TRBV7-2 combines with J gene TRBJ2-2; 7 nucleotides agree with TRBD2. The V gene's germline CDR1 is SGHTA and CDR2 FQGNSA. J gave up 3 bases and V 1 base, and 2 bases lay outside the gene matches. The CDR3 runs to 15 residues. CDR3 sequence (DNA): TGTGCCAGCAGCTTAGGAGCGGGGTACACCGGGGAGCTGTTTTTT. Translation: CASSLGAGYTGELFF. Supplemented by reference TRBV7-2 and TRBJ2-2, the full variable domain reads GAGVSQSPSNKVTEKGKDVELRCDPISGHTALYWYRQSLGQGLEFLIYFQGNSAPDKSGLPSDRFSAERTGGSVSTLTIQRTQQEDSAVYLCASSLGAGYTGELFFGEGSRLTVL.

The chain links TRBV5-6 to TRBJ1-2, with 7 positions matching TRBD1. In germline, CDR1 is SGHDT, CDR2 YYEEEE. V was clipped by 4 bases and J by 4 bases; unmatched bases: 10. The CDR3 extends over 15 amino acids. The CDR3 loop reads CASSPDRALSYGYTF. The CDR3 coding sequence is TGTGCCAGCAGCCCCGACAGGGCGCTCTCCTATGGCTACACCTTC.

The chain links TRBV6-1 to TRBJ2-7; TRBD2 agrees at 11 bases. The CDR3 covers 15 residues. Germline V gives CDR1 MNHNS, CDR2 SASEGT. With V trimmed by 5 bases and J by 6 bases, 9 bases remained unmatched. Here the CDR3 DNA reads TGTGCCAGCAGTCAGCTAGCGGGAGGCGCTGGCGAGCAGTACTTC. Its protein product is CASSQLAGGAGEQYF.

CDR3 in DNA: TGTGCCAGCAGCTTAGCTTTGGGGAACACTGAAGCTTTCTTT. As protein: CASSLALGNTEAFF. J is TRBJ1-1 and V is TRBV7-9; D is unresolved. V lost 0 bases, J lost 1 base, and 6 bases lay in between. The CDR3 totals 14 residues. Germline V gives CDR1 SEHNR, CDR2 FQNEAQ (reference sequence).